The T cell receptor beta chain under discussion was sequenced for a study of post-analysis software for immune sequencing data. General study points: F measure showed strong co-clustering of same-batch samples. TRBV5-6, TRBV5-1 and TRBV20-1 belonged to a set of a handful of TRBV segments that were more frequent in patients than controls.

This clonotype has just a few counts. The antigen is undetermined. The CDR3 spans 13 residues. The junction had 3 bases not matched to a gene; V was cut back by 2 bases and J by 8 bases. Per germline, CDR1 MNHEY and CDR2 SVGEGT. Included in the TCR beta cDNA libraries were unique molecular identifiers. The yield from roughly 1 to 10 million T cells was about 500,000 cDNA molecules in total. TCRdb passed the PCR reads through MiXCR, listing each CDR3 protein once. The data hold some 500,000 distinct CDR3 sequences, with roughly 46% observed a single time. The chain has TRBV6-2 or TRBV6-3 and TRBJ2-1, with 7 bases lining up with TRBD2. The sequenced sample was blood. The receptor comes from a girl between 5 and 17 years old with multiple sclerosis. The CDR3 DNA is TGTGCCAGCAGTTACGGGAGGGCGTATGAGCAGTTCTTC. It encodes CASSYGRAYEQFF.